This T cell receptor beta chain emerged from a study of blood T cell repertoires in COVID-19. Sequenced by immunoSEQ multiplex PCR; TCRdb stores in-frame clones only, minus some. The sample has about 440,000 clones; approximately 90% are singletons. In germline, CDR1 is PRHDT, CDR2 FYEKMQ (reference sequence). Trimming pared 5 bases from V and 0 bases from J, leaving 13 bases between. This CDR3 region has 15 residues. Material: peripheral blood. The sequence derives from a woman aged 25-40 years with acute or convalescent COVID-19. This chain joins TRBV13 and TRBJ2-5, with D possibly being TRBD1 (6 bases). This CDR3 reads CASSLPTGNQETQYF. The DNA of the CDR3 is TGTGCCAGCAGCCTACCAACAGGGAACCAAGAGACCCAGTACTTC.